A single sample is the source of the 11 T cell receptor beta chains below, sequenced in a study of beta chain features in type 1 diabetes. The study's findings and limits: TCRB CDR3s from Type 1 diabetes patients were moderately but significantly shorter in all four CD4+ subsets.

The entirety of the isolated RNA underwent reverse transcription, so expressed TCRB transcripts were sequenced. Method: immunoSEQ multiplex PCR; TCRdb's copy keeps in-frame clones and lacks some. The sample has roughly 700,000 clones, 10% to 15% seen once. No antigen has been assigned to these receptors. Source material: naive CD4+ T cells from blood. These TCRs come from a man aged 18 to 29 with type 1 diabetes.

The rearrangement links TRBV6-1 to TRBJ1-1, with D tentatively TRBD1 (5 bases). The germline gives CDR1 MNHNS, CDR2 SASEGT. Trimming took off 3 bases at V and 3 bases at J, with 11 bases between the two ends. CDR3 length: 14 amino acids. This CDR3 reads CASSDGGVDTEAFF. CDR3 DNA sequence: TGTGCCAGCAGTGATGGAGGGGTGGACACTGAAGCTTTCTTT.

There are a few counts of this clone. The chain employs TRBV30 and TRBJ1-2; 11 bases agree with TRBD1. From germline, CDR1 is GTSNPN and CDR2 SVGIG (reference sequence). This CDR3 is 14 amino acids long. Unmatched junction bases numbered 13, after V lost 8 bases and J lost 8 bases. The CDR3 protein is CAATFGTGGAGYTF. Written as DNA, the CDR3 is TGTGCCGCCACATTCGGGACAGGGGGAGCAGGCTACACCTTC. Combining the CDR3 with reference TRBV30 and TRBJ1-2 gives the whole variable domain SQTIHQWPATLVQPVGSPLSLECTVEGTSNPNLYWYRQAAGRGLQLLFYSVGIGQISSEVPQNLSASRPQDRQFILSSKKLLLSDSGFYLCAATFGTGGAGYTFGSGTRLTVV.

The chain couples TRBV6-5 to TRBJ2-3; TRBD2 is a possible D gene (6 bases). The germline V and J ends were trimmed by 6 bases and 4 bases, with 14 bases remaining between them. CDR1 is MNHEY, CDR2 SVGAGI, per germline. CDR3 length: 14 residues. CDR3: CASRRGTGADTQYF. Written as DNA, the CDR3 is TGTGCCAGCAGACGTGGGACTGGGGCAGATACGCAGTATTTT.

This clone was observed a few times. Other DNA sequences of this sample code for an identical CDR3. The chain is built from TRBV10-3 and TRBJ2-7; D remains ambiguous. Germline V gene sequence: CDR1 ENHRY, CDR2 SYGVKD. The V end was cut by 4 bases, the J end by 2 bases, with 3 bases between. This CDR3 has 11 residues. CDR3 in amino acids: CAISATYEQYF. The CDR3 nucleotides are TGTGCCATCAGTGCCACCTACGAGCAGTACTTC.

This clone was observed a few times. This sequence joins TRBV14 and TRBJ1-5, with a weak D call TRBD1 (5 bases). The CDR3 has 15 amino acids. Germline CDR1 and CDR2: SGHDN and FVKESK. The germline V and J ends were trimmed by 6 bases and 2 bases, with 14 bases remaining between them. The DNA of the CDR3 is TGTGCCAGCAGGTGCAGGGAGTGCGGCAATCAGCCCCAGCATTTT. This sequence encodes CASRCRECGNQPQHF.

J is TRBJ1-5 and V is TRBV6-1; D gene unclear. Trimming removed 5 bases at V and 6 bases at J, with 14 bases between. In germline, CDR1 is MNHNS, CDR2 SASEGT. The CDR3 is 14 amino acids. CDR3 protein: CASSRALNGQPQHF. DNA of the CDR3: TGTGCCAGCAGTAGGGCGCTGAACGGTCAGCCCCAGCATTTT.

This clone showed up just a few times. V usage is TRBV27 and J usage is TRBJ2-3, with TRBD1 matching 9 bases. Per germline, CDR1 MNHEY and CDR2 SMNVEV (reference sequence). After removal of 6 bases from V and 2 bases from J, the junction contained 9 bases not matched to a gene. The CDR3 runs to 16 residues. The CDR3 DNA reads TGTGCCAGCAGGCCACCCTGGACAGGGGCCACAGATACGCAGTATTTT. This gives the protein CASRPPWTGATDTQYF.

V is TRBV12-5 and J is TRBJ2-5; TRBD1 matches at 9 bases. V dropped 2 bases and J dropped 5; count of bases not matched to a gene: 3. The germline V gene encodes CDR1 LGHNT and CDR2 FRNRAP. CDR3 size: 14 residues. The CDR3 loop is CASGLTGGGETQYF. CDR3 sequence (DNA): TGTGCTAGTGGTTTGACAGGGGGCGGGGAGACCCAGTACTTC.

The chain is built from TRBV6-1 and TRBJ2-2; no firm D call. The germline V gene has CDR1 MNHNS and CDR2 SASEGT. CDR3 size: 14 residues. Trimming left V 4 bases short and J 1 base short, with 7 bases between. The CDR3 DNA reads TGTGCCAGCAGTGCTCTAGAGAACACCGGGGAGCTGTTTTTT. Translation: CASSALENTGELFF.

This clone was counted only a few times. The rearrangement links TRBV10-3 to TRBJ1-4, with 9 bases fitting TRBD1. Germline trimming cut 6 bases from V and 7 bases from J; bases unmatched to any gene: 6. The CDR3 is 14 residues long. The V gene's germline CDR1 is ENHRY and CDR2 SYGVKD. CDR3 DNA: TGTGCCATCAGCCGGACAGGGGAGGGTGAAAAACTGTTTTTT. It translates to CAISRTGEGEKLFF.

This clone has at least ten counts. The sample has other DNA sequences that encode this CDR3 too. The V and J genes are TRBV30 and TRBJ2-5; D not certain. This CDR3 comprises 13 residues. V was clipped by 3 bases and J by 2 bases, with 10 bases between them. Germline assignment: CDR1 GTSNPN and CDR2 SVGIG (reference sequence). The CDR3 loop is CAWSPGPQETQYF. In nucleotides, the CDR3 is TGTGCCTGGAGCCCGGGCCCACAAGAGACCCAGTACTTC.